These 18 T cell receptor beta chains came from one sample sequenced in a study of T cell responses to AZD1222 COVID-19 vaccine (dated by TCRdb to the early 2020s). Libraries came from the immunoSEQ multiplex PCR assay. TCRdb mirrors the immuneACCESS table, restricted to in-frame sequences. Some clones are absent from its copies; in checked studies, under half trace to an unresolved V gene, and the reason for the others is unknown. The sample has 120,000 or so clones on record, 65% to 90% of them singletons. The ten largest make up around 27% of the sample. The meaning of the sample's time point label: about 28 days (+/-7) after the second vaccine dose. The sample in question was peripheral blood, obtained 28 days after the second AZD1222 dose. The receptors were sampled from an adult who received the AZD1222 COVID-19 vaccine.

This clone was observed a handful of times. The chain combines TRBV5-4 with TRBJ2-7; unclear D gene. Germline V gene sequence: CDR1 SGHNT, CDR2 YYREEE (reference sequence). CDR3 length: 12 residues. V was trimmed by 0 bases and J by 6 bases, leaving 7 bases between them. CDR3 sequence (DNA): TGTGCCAGCAGCTTGGGCAGGCGCGAGCAGTACTTC. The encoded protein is CASSLGRREQYF.

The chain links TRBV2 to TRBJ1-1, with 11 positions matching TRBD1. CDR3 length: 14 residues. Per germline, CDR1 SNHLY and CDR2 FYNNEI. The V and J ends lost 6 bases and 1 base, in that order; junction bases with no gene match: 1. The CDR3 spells CASRDRGRNTEAFF. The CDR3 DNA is TGTGCCAGCAGGGACAGGGGGCGGAACACTGAAGCTTTCTTT.

In nucleotides, the CDR3 is TGTGCCAGCAGCCAGGCGGGGCAGCCCCAGCATTTT. The encoded protein is CASSQAGQPQHF. J is TRBJ1-5 and V is TRBV3-1 (or the pseudogene TRBV3-2); no clear D gene. Germline CDR1 and CDR2: LGHDT and YNNKEL (reference sequence). Trimming removed 3 bases at V and 7 bases at J, with 7 bases between. This CDR3 comprises 12 residues.

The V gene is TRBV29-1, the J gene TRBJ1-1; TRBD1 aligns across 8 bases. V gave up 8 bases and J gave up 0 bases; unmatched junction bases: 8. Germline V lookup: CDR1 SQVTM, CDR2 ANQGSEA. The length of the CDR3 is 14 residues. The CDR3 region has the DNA TGCAGCACCCGGACAGGGACCATGAACACTGAAGCTTTCTTT. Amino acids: CSTRTGTMNTEAFF.

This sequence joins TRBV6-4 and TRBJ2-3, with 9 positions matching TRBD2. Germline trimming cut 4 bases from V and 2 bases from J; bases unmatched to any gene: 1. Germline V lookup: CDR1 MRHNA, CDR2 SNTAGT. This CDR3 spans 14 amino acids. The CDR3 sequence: CASSGGGATDTQYF. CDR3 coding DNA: TGTGCCAGCAGTGGCGGGGGGGCCACAGATACGCAGTATTTT.

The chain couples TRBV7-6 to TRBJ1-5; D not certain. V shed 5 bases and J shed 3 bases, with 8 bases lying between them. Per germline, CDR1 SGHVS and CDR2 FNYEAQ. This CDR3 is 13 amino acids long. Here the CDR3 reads CASSNGVNQPQHF. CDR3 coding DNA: TGTGCCAGCAGCAACGGCGTCAATCAGCCCCAGCATTTT.

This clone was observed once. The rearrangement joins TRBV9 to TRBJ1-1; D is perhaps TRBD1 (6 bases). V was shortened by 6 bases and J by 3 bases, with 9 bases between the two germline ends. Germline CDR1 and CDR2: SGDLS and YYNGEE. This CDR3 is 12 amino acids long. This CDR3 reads CASKGVDTEAFF. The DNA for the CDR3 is TGTGCCAGCAAGGGGGTAGACACTGAAGCTTTCTTT.

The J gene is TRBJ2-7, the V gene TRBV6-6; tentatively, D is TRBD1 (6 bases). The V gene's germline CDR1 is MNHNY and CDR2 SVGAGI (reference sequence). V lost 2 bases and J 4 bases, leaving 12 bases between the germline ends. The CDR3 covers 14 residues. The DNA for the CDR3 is TGTGCCAGCAGTTACATGGGGGCGGGTTACGAGCAGTACTTC. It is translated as CASSYMGAGYEQYF.

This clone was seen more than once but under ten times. The CDR3 region is CASSIRQTNTGELFF. CDR3 nucleotide sequence: TGCGCCAGCAGCATACGACAGACAAACACCGGGGAGCTGTTTTTT. The chain carries TRBV5-1 and TRBJ2-2; tentative D call: TRBD1 (5 bases). Germline V gives CDR1 SGHRS, CDR2 YFSETQ. Trimming took 4 bases from V and 2 from J, leaving 12 bases between them. The CDR3 has 15 amino acids.

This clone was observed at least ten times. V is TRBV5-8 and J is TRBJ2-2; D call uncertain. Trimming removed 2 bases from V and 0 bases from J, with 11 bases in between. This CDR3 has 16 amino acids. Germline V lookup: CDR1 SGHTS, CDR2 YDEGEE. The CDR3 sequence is CASSLLRNANTGELFF. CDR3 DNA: TGTGCCAGCAGCTTATTAAGAAACGCGAACACCGGGGAGCTGTTTTTT.

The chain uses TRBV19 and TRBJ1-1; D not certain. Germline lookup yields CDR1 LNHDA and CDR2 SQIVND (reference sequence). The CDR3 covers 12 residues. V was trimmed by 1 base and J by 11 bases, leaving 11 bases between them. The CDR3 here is CASSIAGEKAFF. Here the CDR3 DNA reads TGTGCCAGTAGTATAGCTGGCGAGAAGGCTTTCTTT. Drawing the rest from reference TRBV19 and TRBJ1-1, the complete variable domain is DGGITQSPKYLFRKEGQNVTLSCEQNLNHDAMYWYRQDPGQGLRLIYYSQIVNDFQKGDIAEGYSVSREKKESFPLTVTSAQKNPTAFYLCASSIAGEKAFFGQGTRLTVV.

This chain's CDR3 is CASSVGGSRYEQYF. The DNA for the CDR3 is TGTGCCAGCAGCGTAGGGGGCTCAAGATACGAGCAGTACTTC. The rearrangement joins TRBV9 to TRBJ2-7; perhaps TRBD1 as D (5 bases). Germline CDR1 and CDR2: SGDLS and YYNGEE. The CDR3 covers 14 residues. The V gene lost 0 bases and the J gene lost 4 bases, with 11 bases spanning the gap.

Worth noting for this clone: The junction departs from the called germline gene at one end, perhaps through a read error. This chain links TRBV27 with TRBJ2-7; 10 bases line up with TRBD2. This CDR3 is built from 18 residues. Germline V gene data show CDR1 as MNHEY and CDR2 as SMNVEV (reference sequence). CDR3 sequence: CASSVSRSGGASTYEQYF. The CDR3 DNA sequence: TGTGCCAGCAGTGTATCAAGGAGCGGGGGGGCCTCCACCTACGAGCAGTACTTC.

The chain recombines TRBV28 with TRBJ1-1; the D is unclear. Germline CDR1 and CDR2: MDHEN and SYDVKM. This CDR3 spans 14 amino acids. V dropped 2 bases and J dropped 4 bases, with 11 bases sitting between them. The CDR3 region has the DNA TGTGCCAGCAGTTTACAACTCCGGGCCACTGAAGCTTTCTTT. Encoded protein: CASSLQLRATEAFF. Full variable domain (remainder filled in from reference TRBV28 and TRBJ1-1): DVKVTQSSRYLVKRTGEKVFLECVQDMDHENMFWYRQDPGLGLRLIYFSYDVKMKEKGDIPEGYSVSREKKERFSLILESASTNQTSMYLCASSLQLRATEAFFGQGTRLTVV.

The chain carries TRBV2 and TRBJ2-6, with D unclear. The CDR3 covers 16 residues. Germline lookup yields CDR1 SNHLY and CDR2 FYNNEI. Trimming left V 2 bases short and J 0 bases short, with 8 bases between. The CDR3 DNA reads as TGTGCCAGCAGTGAACTGGCGACCTCTGGGGCCAACGTCCTGACTTTC. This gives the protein CASSELATSGANVLTF.

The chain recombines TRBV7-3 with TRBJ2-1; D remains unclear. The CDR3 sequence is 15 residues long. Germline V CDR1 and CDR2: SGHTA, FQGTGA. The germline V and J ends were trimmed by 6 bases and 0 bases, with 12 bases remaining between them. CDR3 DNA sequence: TGTGCCAGCAGTCTAGGAGCCAGCTCCTACAATGAGCAGTTCTTC. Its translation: CASSLGASSYNEQFF.

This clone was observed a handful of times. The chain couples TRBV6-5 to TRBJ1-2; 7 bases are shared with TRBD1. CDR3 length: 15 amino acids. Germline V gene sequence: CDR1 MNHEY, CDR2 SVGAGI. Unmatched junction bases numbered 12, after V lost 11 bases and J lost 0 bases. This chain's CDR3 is CALWEGATTNYGYTF. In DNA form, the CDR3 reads TGTGCCTTGTGGGAGGGGGCGACCACTAACTATGGCTACACCTTC.

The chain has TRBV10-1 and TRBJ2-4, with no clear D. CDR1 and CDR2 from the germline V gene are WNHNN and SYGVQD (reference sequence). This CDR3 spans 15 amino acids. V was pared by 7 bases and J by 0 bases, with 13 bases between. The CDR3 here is CASNPDRVAKNIQYF. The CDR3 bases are TGCGCCAGCAACCCCGATCGGGTAGCCAAAAACATTCAGTACTTC.